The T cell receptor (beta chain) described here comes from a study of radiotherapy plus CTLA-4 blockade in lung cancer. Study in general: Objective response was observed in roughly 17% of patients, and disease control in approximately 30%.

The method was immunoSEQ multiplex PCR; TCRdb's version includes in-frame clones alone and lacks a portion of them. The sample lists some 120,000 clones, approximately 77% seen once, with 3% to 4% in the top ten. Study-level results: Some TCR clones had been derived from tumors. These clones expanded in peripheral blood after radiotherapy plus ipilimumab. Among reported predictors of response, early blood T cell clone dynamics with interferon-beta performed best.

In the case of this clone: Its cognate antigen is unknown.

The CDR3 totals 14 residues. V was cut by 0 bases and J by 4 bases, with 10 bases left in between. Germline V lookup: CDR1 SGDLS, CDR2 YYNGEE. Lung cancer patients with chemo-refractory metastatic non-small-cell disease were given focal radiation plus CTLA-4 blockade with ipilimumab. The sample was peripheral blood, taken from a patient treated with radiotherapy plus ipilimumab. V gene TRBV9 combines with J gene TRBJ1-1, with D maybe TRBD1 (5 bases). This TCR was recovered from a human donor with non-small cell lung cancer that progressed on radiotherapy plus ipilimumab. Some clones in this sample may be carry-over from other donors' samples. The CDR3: CASSVVGGGTEAFF. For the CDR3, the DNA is TGTGCCAGCAGCGTAGTTGGGGGTGGCACTGAAGCTTTCTTT. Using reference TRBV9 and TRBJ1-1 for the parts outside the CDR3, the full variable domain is DSGVTQTPKHLITATGQRVTLRCSPRSGDLSVYWYQQSLDQGLQFLIQYYNGEERAKGNILERFSAQQFPDLHSELNLSSLELGDSALYFCASSVVGGGTEAFFGQGTRLTVV.